Below are 26 T cell receptor beta chains sequenced from a single sample in a study of Graves' ophthalmopathy and Graves' hyperthyroidism. RNA transcripts provided the template for amplifying TCR beta CDR3 regions. Second-round multiplex PCR came after a first-round RT-PCR that employed HTBI primers. TCRdb used MiXCR to reprocess the multiplex PCR reads, holding one entry per CDR3 protein. The sample shows more than 550,000 distinct CDR3 sequences, about 41% of them seen only once. Sequencing input: peripheral blood. Source of these receptors: an adult man with Graves' ophthalmopathy.

This clonotype was counted between two and nine times. A junction end diverges from the germline sequence, so it may reflect a read error. This chain uses TRBV10-3 with TRBJ2-7; D possibly corresponds to TRBD1 (6 bases). The CDR3 spans 13 residues. CDR1 and CDR2 (germline): ENHRY, SYGVKD. The CDR3 loop is CASSYSGQFEQYF. The CDR3 coding sequence is TGTGCCAGCAGTTATTCCGGACAGTTCGAGCAGTACTTC.

Remarks on this clonotype: A much larger clone is a single base away; this may be a read error. Lacking the conserved final phenylalanine or tryptophan, this CDR3 likely reflects a read error. V and J are TRBV7-9 and TRBJ1-2, with D perhaps TRBD1 (5 bases). Germline V gene lookup returns CDR1 SEHNR and CDR2 FQNEAQ (reference sequence). Trimming shortened V by 3 bases and J by 0 bases, and 11 bases separated the two germline ends. CDR3 length equals 15 residues. CDR3 nucleotide sequence: TGTGCCAGCAGCTTGGGGGGGATTGCTAACTATGGCTACACCCTC. Translated, it gives CASSLGGIANYGYTL.

This clonotype occurred many times. This chain joins TRBV12-3 or TRBV12-4 and TRBJ2-7; 8 nucleotides match TRBD1. This CDR3 is 14 amino acids long. V lost 3 bases, J lost 5 bases, and 6 bases stayed unmatched. The CDR3 here is CASSLGRGRDEQYF. The CDR3 nucleotides are TGTGCCAGCAGTTTGGGCAGGGGGCGCGACGAGCAGTACTTC.

The rearrangement joins TRBV2 to TRBJ2-2, with TRBD2 matching 10 bases. The length of the CDR3 is 18 residues. V dropped 6 bases and J dropped 7; count of bases not matched to a gene: 17. Looked up from germline, CDR1 is SNHLY and CDR2 is FYNNEI. CDR3 sequence (DNA): TGTGCCAGCAGAAACACGCCGGGAGCGGGGGGGCCCGTCGGGGAGCTGTTTTTT. Translation: CASRNTPGAGGPVGELFF.

This clonotype was seen at least ten times. The chain combines TRBV9 with TRBJ2-5; perhaps D is TRBD1 or TRBD2 (5 bases each). The CDR3 length is 16 residues. Germline loops: CDR1 SGDLS, CDR2 YYNGEE. V lost 2 bases to trimming and J lost 2 bases, with 16 bases between them. CDR3 residues: CASSVDVSGRQETQYF. CDR3 DNA sequence: TGTGCCAGCAGCGTCGACGTATCGGGACGGCAAGAGACCCAGTACTTC.

V gene TRBV13 combines with J gene TRBJ2-2; D might be TRBD2 (5 bases). Germline values: CDR1 PRHDT, CDR2 FYEKMQ (reference sequence). The ends were cut back, 5 bases at V and 5 bases at J, with 15 bases in the middle. There are 15 residues in the CDR3. Here the CDR3 DNA reads TGTGCCAGCAGCCCGACGGAGAGAGGGACCGGGGAGCTGTTTTTT. Its translation: CASSPTERGTGELFF.

The chain combines TRBV20-1 with TRBJ2-7, with 12 nucleotides matching TRBD2. CDR1 and CDR2 (germline): DFQATT, SNEGSKA (reference sequence). This CDR3 comprises 16 residues. After removal of 5 bases from V and 1 base from J, the junction contained 9 bases not matched to a gene. The CDR3 bases are TGCAGTGCTGGGAAGACTAGCGGGAGTAGTTCCTACGAGCAGTACTTC. Translation: CSAGKTSGSSSYEQYF.

V gene TRBV20-1 combines with J gene TRBJ1-1; TRBD1 aligns across 9 bases. The CDR3 contains 13 residues. The V and J ends lost 7 bases and 2 bases, in that order; junction bases with no gene match: 5. Germline V CDR1 and CDR2: DFQATT, SNEGSKA (reference sequence). CDR3 loop: CSVTGGVNTEAFF. The DNA for the CDR3 is TGCAGTGTTACAGGGGGCGTCAACACTGAAGCTTTCTTT.

To note about this clonotype: This may stem from a read error, because a much larger clone lies one nucleotide away. The chain employs TRBV5-1 and TRBJ1-4; TRBD1 might be the D (6 bases). The CDR3 spans 13 residues. CDR1 is SGHRS and CDR2 is YFSETQ in the germline V gene. CDR3 loop: CTSRGREDEKLFF. CDR3 DNA sequence: TGCACCAGCAGGGGCAGGGAGGATGAAAAACTGTTTTTT.

This clonotype was seen ten or more times. The V and J genes are TRBV7-9 and TRBJ2-7, with 10 bases lining up with TRBD1. The V and J ends lost 1 base and 7 bases, in that order; junction bases with no gene match: 7. Germline V gene lookup returns CDR1 SEHNR and CDR2 FQNEAQ (reference sequence). CDR3 length: 15 residues. Here the CDR3 DNA reads TGTGCCAGCAGCTTAGGCGGGACAGGGGTTTGGGAGCAGTACTTC. This gives the protein CASSLGGTGVWEQYF.

About this clonotype: The final CDR3 position lacks the conserved phenylalanine or tryptophan, pointing to a likely read error. The DNA is omitted, as the CDR3 cannot be located on it reliably, and the CDR3 follows TCRdb's listing. J is TRBJ1-4 and V is TRBV7-2; the D segment call TRBD1 is taken from the table without a DNA check. Germline CDR1 and CDR2: SGHTA and FQGNSA. A total of 9 residues make up the CDR3, ends included. CDR3 in amino acids: CASSLQGDY.

As to this clonotype: Mismatch with germline at one junction end may stem from a read error. The J gene is TRBJ1-5, the V gene TRBV19, with 7 bases matching TRBD1. The CDR3 has 15 residues. Germline-derived CDR1 and CDR2 are LNHDA and SQIVND (reference sequence). CDR3 loop: CASSEGGTGEQPQHF. The CDR3 DNA sequence: TGTGCCAGTAGTGAGGGGGGCACAGGGGAACAGCCTCAGCATTTT.

This rearrangement joins TRBV12-3 or TRBV12-4 to TRBJ2-7; a possible D gene is TRBD2 (5 bases). CDR3 length: 16 residues. V gave up 0 bases and J gave up 2 bases, with 14 bases separating them. The chain's CDR3 is CASSLAFIGVPYEQYF. Written as DNA, the CDR3 is TGTGCCAGCAGTTTAGCGTTTATCGGGGTCCCCTACGAGCAGTACTTC.

The sample holds many counts of this clonotype. The chain couples TRBV19 to TRBJ1-1; D gene unclear. Trimming removed 2 bases from V and 0 bases from J, with 10 bases in between. This CDR3 is built from 15 residues. Germline lookup yields CDR1 LNHDA and CDR2 SQIVND (reference sequence). The CDR3 spells CASSISRFMNTEAFF. The CDR3 nucleotides read TGTGCCAGTAGTATATCGAGGTTTATGAACACTGAAGCTTTCTTT.

This clonotype was counted only a few times. V is TRBV5-5 and J is TRBJ1-2, with TRBD1 as a possible D gene (5 bases). CDR1 is SGHKS, CDR2 YYEKEE, per germline (reference sequence). The ends were cut back, 4 bases at V and 8 bases at J, with 21 bases in the middle. The CDR3 covers 15 residues. CDR3 DNA sequence: TGTGCCAGCAGCATTGGGGGGGACGGAAGAAGGGGCTACACCTTC. Translation gives CASSIGGDGRRGYTF.

The table lists this clonotype with many counts. The J gene is TRBJ2-5, the V gene TRBV24-1, with a tentative D call TRBD1 (6 bases). Germline V gene sequence: CDR1 KGHDR, CDR2 SFDVKD. V dropped 4 bases and J dropped 2 bases, with 10 bases sitting between them. This CDR3 spans 14 amino acids. This CDR3 reads CATSDPGQQETQYF. The CDR3 region has the DNA TGTGCCACCAGTGACCCCGGACAGCAAGAGACCCAGTACTTC.

This chain joins TRBV10-3 and TRBJ2-2; 9 bases line up with TRBD2. V was pared by 5 bases and J by 8 bases, with 6 bases of the junction left unmatched. This CDR3 spans 14 amino acids. Germline values: CDR1 ENHRY, CDR2 SYGVKD. In DNA, the CDR3 is TGTGCCATCAGTCCCGGGACTAGCAATGGGGAGCTGTTTTTT. Translation: CAISPGTSNGELFF.

This clonotype has ten or more counts. The rearrangement uses TRBV13 and TRBJ1-1, with a tentative D call TRBD1 (5 bases). The CDR3 consists of 15 residues. The V end lost 4 bases, the J end lost 4 bases, and 16 bases lay between the germline ends. Germline lookup yields CDR1 PRHDT and CDR2 FYEKMQ (reference sequence). As DNA, the CDR3 is TGTGCCAGCAGCTCCCTGTCCAGGGCGGGCACTGAAGCTTTCTTT. Its protein is CASSSLSRAGTEAFF.

The rearrangement uses TRBV7-2 and TRBJ2-2, with 8 bases fitting TRBD1. Germline V gene data show CDR1 as SGHTA and CDR2 as FQGNSA. J gave up 3 bases and V 5 bases, and 5 bases lay outside the gene matches. The CDR3 spans 15 residues. The chain's CDR3 is CASSLQGGYTGELFF. CDR3 DNA: TGTGCCAGCAGCCTACAGGGGGGCTACACCGGGGAGCTGTTTTTT.

V and J are TRBV12-3 or TRBV12-4 and TRBJ1-4, with 9 bases lining up with TRBD1. CDR3 size: 16 residues. The junction had 7 bases not matched to a gene; V was cut back by 1 base and J by 7 bases. The CDR3 DNA reads TGTGCCAGCAGTTTAGGCGGGACAGGGACGGTTGAAAAACTGTTTTTT. Protein: CASSLGGTGTVEKLFF.

This clonotype was seen ten or more times. V gene TRBV2 combines with J gene TRBJ2-2, with D maybe TRBD2 (6 bases). Germline-derived CDR1 and CDR2 are SNHLY and FYNNEI. The V end lost 7 bases, the J end lost 0 bases, and 18 bases lay between the germline ends. CDR3 length: 17 amino acids. CDR3 nucleotides: TGTGCCAGCACTCATACCCGGGACTGGACGAACACCGGGGAGCTGTTTTTT. Encoded protein: CASTHTRDWTNTGELFF.

The gene calls are TRBV7-9 and TRBJ1-1; possibly TRBD1 for D (6 bases). There are 12 residues in the CDR3. Trimming shortened V by 3 bases and J by 12 bases, and 14 bases separated the two germline ends. The germline V gene has CDR1 SEHNR and CDR2 FQNEAQ (reference sequence). The CDR3 bases are TGTGCCAGCAGCTTGTCGGCAGGGGTAACTTTCTTT. Its translation is CASSLSAGVTFF.

The chain carries TRBV24-1 and TRBJ2-7, with D possibly TRBD2 on 6 matching bases. Germline lookup yields CDR1 KGHDR and CDR2 SFDVKD. CDR3 length: 13 residues. V lost 2 bases, J lost 5 bases, and 9 bases lay in between. The CDR3 sequence: CATSDSTSNEQYF. In DNA, the CDR3 is TGTGCCACCAGTGATTCGACTAGTAACGAGCAGTACTTC.

Only a few counts were recorded for this clonotype. The chain has TRBV25-1 and TRBJ1-2; unclear D gene. The germline V gene has CDR1 MGHDK and CDR2 SYGVNS. The CDR3 totals 17 residues. V was clipped by 6 bases and J by 2 bases, with 22 bases between them. The CDR3 loop reads CASSHGPGIGTNYGYTF. The CDR3 DNA is TGTGCCAGCAGCCATGGACCTGGGATCGGAACAAACTATGGCTACACCTTC.

This clonotype was observed a single time. A much larger clone sits a single nucleotide away, making a read error possible. This chain links TRBV9 with TRBJ1-6; D ambiguous. Trimming removed 3 bases from V and 10 bases from J, with 14 bases in between. This CDR3 is built from 14 residues. CDR1 SGDLS and CDR2 YYNGEE come from the germline V gene. The CDR3 loop reads CASSALPLDSPLHF. CDR3 DNA sequence: TGTGCCAGCAGCGCGCTACCGCTTGACTCACCCCTCCACTTT.

This chain links TRBV9 with TRBJ2-5; no clear D. The V gene's germline CDR1 is SGDLS and CDR2 YYNGEE. The germline V and J ends were trimmed by 0 bases and 7 bases, with 16 bases remaining between them. This CDR3 is 15 amino acids long. The CDR3 nucleotides read TGTGCCAGCAGCGTAGGAGGTCCCGCCACCGGGACCCAGTACTTC. It translates to CASSVGGPATGTQYF.